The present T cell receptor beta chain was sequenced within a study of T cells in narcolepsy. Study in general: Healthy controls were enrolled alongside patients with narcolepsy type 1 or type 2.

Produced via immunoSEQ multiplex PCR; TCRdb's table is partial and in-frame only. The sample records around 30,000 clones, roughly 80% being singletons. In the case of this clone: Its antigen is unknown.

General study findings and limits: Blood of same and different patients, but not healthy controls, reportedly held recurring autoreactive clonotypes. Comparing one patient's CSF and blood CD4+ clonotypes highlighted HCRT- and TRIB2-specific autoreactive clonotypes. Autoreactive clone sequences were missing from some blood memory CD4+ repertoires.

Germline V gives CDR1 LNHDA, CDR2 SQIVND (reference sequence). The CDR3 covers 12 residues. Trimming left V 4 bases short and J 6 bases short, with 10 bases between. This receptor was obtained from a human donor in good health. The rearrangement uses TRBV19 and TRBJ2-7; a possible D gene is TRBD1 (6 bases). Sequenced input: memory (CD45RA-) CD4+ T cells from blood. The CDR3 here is CASSTPGVEQYF. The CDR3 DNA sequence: TGTGCCAGTAGTACCCCAGGGGTCGAGCAGTACTTC. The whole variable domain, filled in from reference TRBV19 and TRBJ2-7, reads DGGITQSPKYLFRKEGQNVTLSCEQNLNHDAMYWYRQDPGQGLRLIYYSQIVNDFQKGDIAEGYSVSREKKESFPLTVTSAQKNPTAFYLCASSTPGVEQYFGPGTRLTVT.